This TCR beta chain appears in the sequencing data of a study of cytomegalovirus exposure and HLA in healthy donors (dated 2017 in TCRdb). Turning to the overall study: A later analysis indicated that the roughly 130 validation repertoires were generated on the platform also employed for the 600 to 750 repertoires of the first cohort. To predict cytomegalovirus infection status, the study combined high-throughput TCR immunosequencing, statistical association of individual TCRs with disease status, and machine learning. In addition to the first cohort of 666 subjects, a separate validation cohort of approximately 130 different subjects was used. The study aimed to test whether cataloging public T cell receptors could reveal signatures of past pathogen exposure.

The donors belonged to the validation cohort of under 150 subjects, which was separate from the 666-subject first cohort. This clone was counted only a few times. Its antigen target is currently unknown. No clone much larger than this one lies a single base away; base qualities are absent. Broader findings and caveats from the paper: According to the authors, the approach could potentially be generalized to other disease states and immunological phenotypes. In both the original and validation cohorts, the classifier was reported to diagnose cytomegalovirus status with high specificity and sensitivity. A total of 150 or so TCR beta chains were listed by the study as associated with cytomegalovirus. While some public TCRs were present in many individuals, most TCR sequences turned up only very rarely across donors. In vitro tests confirmed that a few of the cytomegalovirus-associated TCR beta chains recognize cytomegalovirus antigens. A later analysis had no HLA typing for the validation cohort, so co-occurrence there was scored across all 110 or so repertoires. Of the cluster scores, roughly 93% were above 0 in a later analysis, which found that TCRs clustered in the first cohort also tended to co-occur in the 110 or so validation repertoires.

The library came from the immunoSEQ multiplex PCR assay. The authors processed their data as follows. A statistical classification framework was developed to diagnose cytomegalovirus status using the catalog of TCR beta chain sequences. TCRdb holds this immuneACCESS table with in-frame rearrangements only. Some clones are missing; in checked studies, unresolved V genes explain under half, and the rest has no known cause. V and J calls and clone size come straight from that table; D and trimming were deduced from the DNA. Present in this sample are 130,000 to 150,000 clones, about 91% of which were seen just once. 3.5% to 5.5% of the sample is taken by the ten largest. The TCR was taken from a young man in good health and CMV-seropositive. Sequencing input: PBMCs.

The bases are TGTGCCAGCAGCCCCCCGGGAACAGGAAACACCATATATTTT. It specifies CASSPPGTGNTIYF. The sequence joins TRBV9 to TRBJ1-3; the D segment cannot be called with confidence. V was cut back by 4 bases and J by 4 bases, leaving a gap of 12 bases between them. The CDR3 holds 14 amino acids from the cysteine to the phenylalanine. CDR3 DNA is the only sequence kept; it has 42 bases, read in frame from the first base. CDR1 and CDR2, per the germline V gene, are SGDLS and YYNGEE.